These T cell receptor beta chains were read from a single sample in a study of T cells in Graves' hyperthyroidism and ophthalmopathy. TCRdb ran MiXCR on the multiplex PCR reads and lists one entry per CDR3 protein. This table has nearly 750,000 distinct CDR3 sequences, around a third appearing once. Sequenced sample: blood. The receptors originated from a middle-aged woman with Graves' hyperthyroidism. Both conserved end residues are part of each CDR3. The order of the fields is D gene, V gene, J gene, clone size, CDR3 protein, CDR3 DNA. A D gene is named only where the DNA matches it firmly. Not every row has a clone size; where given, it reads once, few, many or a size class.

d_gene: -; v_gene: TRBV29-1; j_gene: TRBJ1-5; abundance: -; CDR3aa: CSVARQGKETQLF; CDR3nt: TGCAGCGTGGCCCGGCAGGGAAAAGAGACCCAGCTTTTT
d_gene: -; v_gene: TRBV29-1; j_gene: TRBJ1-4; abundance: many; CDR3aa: CSVEGGTEKLFF; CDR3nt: TGCAGCGTTGAAGGCGGGACTGAAAAACTGTTTTTT
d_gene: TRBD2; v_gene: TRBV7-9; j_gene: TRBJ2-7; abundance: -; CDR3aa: CASSQEPGLAAYEQYF; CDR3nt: TGCGCCAGCAGCCAAGAACCCGGACTAGCCGCCTACGAGCAGTACTTC
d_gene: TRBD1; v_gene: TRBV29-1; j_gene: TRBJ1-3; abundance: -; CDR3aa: CSRGQGGNTIYF; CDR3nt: TGCAGCAGGGGACAGGGAGGAAACACCATATATTTT
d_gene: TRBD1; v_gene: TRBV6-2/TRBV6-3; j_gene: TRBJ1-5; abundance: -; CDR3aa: CASSSNRGQPQHF; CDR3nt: TGTGCCAGCAGTTCTAACAGGGGGCAGCCCCAGCATTTT
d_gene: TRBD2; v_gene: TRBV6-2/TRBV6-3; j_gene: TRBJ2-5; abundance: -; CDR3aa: CAILGGGSIQETQYF; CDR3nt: TGTGCCATCCTGGGCGGCGGGAGTATCCAAGAGACCCAGTACTTC
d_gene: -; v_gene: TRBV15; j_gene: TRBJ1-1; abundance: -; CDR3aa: CATSRVGATEAFF; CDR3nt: TGTGCCACCAGCAGAGTTGGGGCCACTGAAGCTTTCTTT
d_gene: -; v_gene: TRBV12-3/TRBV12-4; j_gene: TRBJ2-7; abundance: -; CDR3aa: CASSHNREPYEQYF; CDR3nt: TGTGCCAGCAGTCATAACAGGGAACCCTACGAGCAGTACTTC
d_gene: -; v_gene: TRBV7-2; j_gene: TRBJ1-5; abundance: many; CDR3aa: CASSFAGPGPQHF; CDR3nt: TGTGCCAGCAGCTTCGCGGGGCCGGGGCCCCAGCATTTT
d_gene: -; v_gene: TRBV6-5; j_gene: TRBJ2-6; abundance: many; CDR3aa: CASSYDDANVLTF; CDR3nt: TGTGCCAGCAGTTATGATGACGCCAACGTCCTGACTTTC
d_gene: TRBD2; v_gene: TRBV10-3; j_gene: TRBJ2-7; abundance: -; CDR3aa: CAILKTLAGVHEQYF; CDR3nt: TGTGCCATCTTAAAAACGCTAGCGGGAGTCCACGAGCAGTACTTC
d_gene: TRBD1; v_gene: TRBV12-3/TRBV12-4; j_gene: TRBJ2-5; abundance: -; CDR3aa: CASSPVKGAETQYF; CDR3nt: TGTGCCAGCAGCCCCGTAAAGGGGGCAGAGACCCAGTACTTC
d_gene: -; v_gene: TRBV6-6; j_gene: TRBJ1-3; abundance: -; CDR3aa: CASKSGGLGNTIYF; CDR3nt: TGTGCCAGCAAGTCCGGGGGGCTAGGAAACACCATATATTTT
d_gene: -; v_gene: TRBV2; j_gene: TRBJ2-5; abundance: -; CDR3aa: CASSEDGRAAQETQYF; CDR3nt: TGTGCCAGCAGTGAAGATGGAAGGGCTGCCCAAGAGACCCAGTACTTC
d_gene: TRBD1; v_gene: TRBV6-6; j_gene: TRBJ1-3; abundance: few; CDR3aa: CASKGTETAGNTIYF; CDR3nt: TGTGCCAGCAAGGGGACAGAGACCGCTGGAAACACCATATATTTT
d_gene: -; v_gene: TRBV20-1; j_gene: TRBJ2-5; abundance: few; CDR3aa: CSARWGGARVETQYF; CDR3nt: TGCAGTGCTAGATGGGGGGGCGCGAGGGTTGAGACCCAGTACTTC
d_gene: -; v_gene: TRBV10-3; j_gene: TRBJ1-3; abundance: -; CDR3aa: CASSSDQADSGNTIYF; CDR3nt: TGTGCCAGCTCATCAGATCAGGCGGACTCTGGAAACACCATATATTTT
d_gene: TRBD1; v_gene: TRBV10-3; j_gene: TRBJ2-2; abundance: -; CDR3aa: CAISESWDRDGELFF; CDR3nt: TGTGCCATCAGTGAGTCCTGGGACAGGGACGGGGAGCTGTTTTTT
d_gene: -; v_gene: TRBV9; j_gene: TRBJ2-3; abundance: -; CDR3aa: CASKPGSTDTQYF; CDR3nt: TGTGCCAGCAAGCCGGGCAGCACAGATACGCAGTATTTT
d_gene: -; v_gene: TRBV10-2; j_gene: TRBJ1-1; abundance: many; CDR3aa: CASLIGPNTEAFF; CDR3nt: TGCGCCAGCCTTATCGGCCCAAACACTGAAGCTTTCTTT
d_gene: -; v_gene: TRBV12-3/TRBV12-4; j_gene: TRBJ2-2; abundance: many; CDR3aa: CASSFNAGELFF; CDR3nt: TGTGCCAGCAGTTTCAACGCCGGGGAGCTGTTTTTT
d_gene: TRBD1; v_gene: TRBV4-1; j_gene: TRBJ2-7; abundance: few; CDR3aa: CASSQEDRASYEQYF; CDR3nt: TGCGCCAGCAGCCAAGAGGACAGGGCTTCCTACGAGCAGTACTTC
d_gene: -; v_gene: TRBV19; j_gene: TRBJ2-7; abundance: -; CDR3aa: CASSISRDNEQYF; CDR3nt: TGTGCCAGTAGTATTAGCAGGGATAACGAGCAGTACTTC
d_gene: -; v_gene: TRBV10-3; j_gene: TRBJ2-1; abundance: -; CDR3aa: CAIRSTDYNEQFF; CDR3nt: TGTGCCATCCGCTCGACAGACTACAATGAGCAGTTCTTC
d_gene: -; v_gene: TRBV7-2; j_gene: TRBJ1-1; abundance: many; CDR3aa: CASSYTGPGAAFF; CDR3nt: TGTGCCAGCAGTTATACGGGACCTGGGGCAGCTTTCTTT
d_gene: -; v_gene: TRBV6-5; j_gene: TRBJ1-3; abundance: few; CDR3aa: CASSYEGSGNTIYF; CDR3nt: TGTGCCAGCAGTTACGAGGGGTCAGGAAACACCATATATTTT
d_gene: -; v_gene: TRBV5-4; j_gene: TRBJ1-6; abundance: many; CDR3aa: CASSLVGEGSPLHF; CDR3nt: TGTGCCAGCAGCTTGGTTGGGGAAGGTTCACCCCTCCACTTT
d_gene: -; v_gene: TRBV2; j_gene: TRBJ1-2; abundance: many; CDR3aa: CASSEAADRRLNYGYTF; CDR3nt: TGTGCCAGCAGTGAAGCAGCCGATCGCAGGCTTAACTATGGCTACACCTTC
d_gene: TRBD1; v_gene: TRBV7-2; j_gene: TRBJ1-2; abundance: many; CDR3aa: CASSQGQGTYGYTF; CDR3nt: TGTGCCAGCAGCCAGGGACAGGGAACTTATGGCTACACCTTC
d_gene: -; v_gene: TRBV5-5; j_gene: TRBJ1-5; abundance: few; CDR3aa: CASSFWGVSNQPQHF; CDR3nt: TGTGCCAGCAGCTTCTGGGGGGTTAGCAATCAGCCCCAGCATTTT
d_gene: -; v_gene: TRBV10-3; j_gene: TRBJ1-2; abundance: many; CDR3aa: CAISVDPATYGYTF; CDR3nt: TGTGCCATCAGTGTGGATCCAGCAACATATGGCTACACCTTC